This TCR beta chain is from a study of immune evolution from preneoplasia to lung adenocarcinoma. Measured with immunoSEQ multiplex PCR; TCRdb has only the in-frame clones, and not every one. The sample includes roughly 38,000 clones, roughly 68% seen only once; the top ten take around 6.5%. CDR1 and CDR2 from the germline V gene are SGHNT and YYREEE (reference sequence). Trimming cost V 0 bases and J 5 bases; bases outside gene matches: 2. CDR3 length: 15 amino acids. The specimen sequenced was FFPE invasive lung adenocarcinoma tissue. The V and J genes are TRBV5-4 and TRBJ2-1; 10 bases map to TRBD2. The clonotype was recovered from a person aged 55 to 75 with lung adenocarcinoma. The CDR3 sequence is CASSLASGSNNEQFF. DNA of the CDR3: TGTGCCAGCAGCTTGGCTAGCGGGAGCAACAATGAGCAGTTCTTC.